The entry below describes one T cell receptor beta chain. Its target antigen remains unknown. One base away there is no much larger clone; base qualities are not given. The sample comes from a study of shared clonotypes between healthy human individuals (dated by TCRdb to the early 2020s). Study-wide context: A couple of women and a few men aged 18 to 49 years were included in the cohort. For each donor, CD4 naive and CD4 memory were each run on three plates, CD8 naive on two plates, and CD8 memory on one plate. Blood TCR repertoires of a handful of healthy adults were deeply sequenced to estimate repertoire size and the extent of clonotype sharing between individuals. To increase sequencing depth and limit assay-specific biases, TCR repertoire library preparation and sequencing were carried out by different laboratories using diverse techniques. Per donor, leukapheresis produced somewhere between about 0.94 and 9.5 billion PBMCs.

Using the deep immunoSEQ assay, TCR CDR3 regions were amplified from genomic DNA by multiplex PCR. Genomic DNA extracted from each cell subset was distributed evenly over all wells of several immunoSEQ 96-well plates, and each plate served as one replicate. For sorted subsets, approximately 190 ng genomic DNA, equal to some 28,000 T cell genomes, was loaded into each replicate PCR. Purified libraries were quantified with a Qubit 3.0 fluorometer, sized on a Bioanalyzer 2100, and re-quantified with the KAPA Library Quantification kit. Each immunoSEQ 96-well plate was sequenced on its own single-read 150-cycle Illumina NextSeq 550 flow cell. The original methods were these. The immunoSEQ output contained only junctional sequences without quality scores, so filtering could not match that applied to full-length reads. To assign V/J genes and CDR3, sequences were annotated using PyIR, a Python wrapper for IgBLAST v1.9, with IMGT germline references. Any read was removed if the V/J assignment was weak (E-value above 1e-6), the CDR3 was missing, or the read contained stop codons, out-of-frame junctions, or ambiguous translated residues. V3J clonotypes were defined as sequences sharing the same inferred V gene, J gene, and CDR3 amino acid sequence. Percentage overlap between repertoires was calculated by dividing the number of shared unique clonotypes by the size of the smaller repertoire. Repertoire richness was assessed with RTK rarefaction, the Chao1 estimator, and Recon v2.1 estimates of unobserved clonotypes. Generation probabilities were computed with OLGA for all TCRbeta clonotypes obtained by the gDNA method from a few donors. In its TCRdb copy, this immuneACCESS table keeps in-frame sequences only and misses some clones. Where compared with another copy, unresolved V genes explain less than half of these, and the others have no known cause. That table gives V, J and clone size, and the DNA gave D and trimming. This sample lists about 1.5 million clones; under 99% were detected once. In total, the top ten clones hold roughly 0.45% of the sample.

There are 14 amino acids in the CDR3, from cysteine to phenylalanine inclusive. Only the CDR3 region is kept as DNA, spanning 42 bases read in frame from base 1. V is pruned by 4 bases and J by 3 bases, leaving 5 bases of the junction without a gene match. The germline V gene gives CDR1 as SGHAT and CDR2 as FQNNGV. What the work shows at the level of the full study, not this receptor alone: Naive subsets generally had larger estimated clonotype richness than memory subsets did. Approximately 5% of naive CD4, 3.5% of naive CD8, approximately 2.2% of memory CD4, and 0.35% to 0.4% of memory CD8 clonotypes were shared across several donors. The genetic and exposure-history diversity represented was limited by the small number of donors. Based on pairwise subsampling, the degree of clonotype sharing among donors was expected to be affected by sequencing depth. Clonotypes shared by all four sorted-subset donors showed higher generation probabilities than non-shared clonotypes. Sampling was restricted to blood, and TCR repertoires in tissue are likely to differ from TCR repertoires in blood. Even with the large sequencing depth, rarefaction of the sorted-subset datasets indicated that sequencing was incomplete.

The donors were healthy, HIV-negative adults who had no recently reported acute infections or vaccinations. Only Caucasian adults living in Nashville, Tennessee, USA were represented among the donors. CD4+ T cells were enriched by magnetic negative selection, after which naive cells were positively selected on CD45RA and the negative fraction was taken as the memory subset. Blood was obtained by leukapheresis, after which PBMCs were separated by Ficoll-Histopaque density gradient centrifugation and cryopreserved in liquid nitrogen vapor phase. Purity and quantity of every magnetically sorted T cell population were checked by analytical flow cytometry. Genomic DNA was isolated from every sorted fraction and measured by UV absorbance on a Nanodrop 2000c.

This sequence uses TRBV11-2 and TRBJ1-1, with 7 bases aligning to TRBD1. The sequenced material came from naive CD4+ T cells sorted from blood. Explained via the paper, the cell subset or site label denotes: CD45RA+ positively selected. This receptor was obtained from a man aged 25-45 years in good health. The nucleotide sequence reads as follows: TGTGCCAGCAGCTCGCAGGGGGGGGACACTGAAGCTTTCTTT. Its amino acids are CASSSQGGDTEAFF.